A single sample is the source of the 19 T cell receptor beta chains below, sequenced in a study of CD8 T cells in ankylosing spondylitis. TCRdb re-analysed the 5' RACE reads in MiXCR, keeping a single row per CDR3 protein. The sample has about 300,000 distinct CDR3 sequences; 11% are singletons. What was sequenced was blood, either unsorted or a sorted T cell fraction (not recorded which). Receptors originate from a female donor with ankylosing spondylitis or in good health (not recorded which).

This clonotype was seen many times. The CDR3, as DNA: TGCGCCAGCAGCTTGGTTTTAGGATCCTACAATGAGCAGTTCTTC. This sequence encodes CASSLVLGSYNEQFF. The chain recombines TRBV5-1 with TRBJ2-1; no reliable D call. Germline lookup yields CDR1 SGHRS and CDR2 YFSETQ. The V and J ends lost 0 bases and 1 base respectively, with 8 bases between them. This CDR3 contains 15 residues.

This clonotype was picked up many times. CDR3 nucleotides: TGCGCCAGCAGCTTGTCGTCAGGGAGCCATCGGGAGCAGTACTTC. It specifies CASSLSSGSHREQYF. J is TRBJ2-7 and V is TRBV5-1; D could derive from TRBD1 or TRBD2 (5 bases each). Germline CDR1 and CDR2: SGHRS and YFSETQ. The ends were cut back, 1 base at V and 7 bases at J, with 18 bases in the middle. The CDR3 has 15 residues.

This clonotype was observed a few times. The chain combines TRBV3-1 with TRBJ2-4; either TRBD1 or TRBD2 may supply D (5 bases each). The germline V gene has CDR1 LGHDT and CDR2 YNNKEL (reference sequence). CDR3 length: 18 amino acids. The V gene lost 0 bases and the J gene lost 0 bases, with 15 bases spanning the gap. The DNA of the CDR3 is TGTGCCAGCAGCCAAGAGGGGGTAGGTCTACTAGCCAAAAACATTCAGTACTTC. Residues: CASSQEGVGLLAKNIQYF.

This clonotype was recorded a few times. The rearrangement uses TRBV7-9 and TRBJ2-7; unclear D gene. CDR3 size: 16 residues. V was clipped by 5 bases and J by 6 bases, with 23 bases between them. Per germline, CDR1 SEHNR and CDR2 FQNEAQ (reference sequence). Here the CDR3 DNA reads TGTGCCAGCAGCCAAACCCGACTGACGGAATCGGGCGAGCAGTACTTC. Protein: CASSQTRLTESGEQYF.

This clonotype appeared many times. The CDR3 DNA sequence: TGTGCCGGTACGACAGGATACGAGCAGTACTTC. Amino acid sequence: CAGTTGYEQYF. The genes are TRBV5-6 and TRBJ2-7; D possibly corresponds to TRBD1 (6 bases). V lost 10 bases, J lost 4 bases, and 12 bases lay in between. The germline gives CDR1 SGHDT, CDR2 YYEEEE. The CDR3 is made up of 11 amino acids.

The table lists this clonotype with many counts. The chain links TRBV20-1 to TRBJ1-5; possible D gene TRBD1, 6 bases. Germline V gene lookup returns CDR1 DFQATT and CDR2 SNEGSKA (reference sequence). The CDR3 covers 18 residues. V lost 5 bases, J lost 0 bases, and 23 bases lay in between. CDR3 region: CSALPFGGRGGSNQPQHF. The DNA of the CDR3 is TGCAGTGCTCTCCCTTTTGGGGGGCGGGGGGGTAGCAATCAGCCCCAGCATTTT.

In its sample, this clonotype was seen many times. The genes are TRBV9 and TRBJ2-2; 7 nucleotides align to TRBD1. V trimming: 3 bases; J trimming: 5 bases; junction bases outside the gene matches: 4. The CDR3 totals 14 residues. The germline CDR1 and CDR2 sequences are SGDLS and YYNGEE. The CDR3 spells CASSAGQKTGELFF. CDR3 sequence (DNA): TGTGCCAGCAGCGCGGGACAGAAAACCGGGGAGCTGTTTTTT.

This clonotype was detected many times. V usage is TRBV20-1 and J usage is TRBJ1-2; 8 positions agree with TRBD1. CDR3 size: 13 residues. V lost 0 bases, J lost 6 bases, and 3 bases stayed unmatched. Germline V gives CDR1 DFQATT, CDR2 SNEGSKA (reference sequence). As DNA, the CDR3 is TGCAGTGCTAGAGATCGGACAGGGCATGGCTACACCTTC. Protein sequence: CSARDRTGHGYTF.

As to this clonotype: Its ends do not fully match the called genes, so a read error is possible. CDR3 in DNA: TGTGCCAGCAGACTAGTACAGGGGGCAGGTGAAAAACCGTTTTTT. This codes for CASRLVQGAGEKPFF. This chain uses TRBV28 with TRBJ1-4; 9 bases fit TRBD1. The CDR3 totals 15 residues. The germline CDR1 and CDR2 sequences are MDHEN and SYDVKM.

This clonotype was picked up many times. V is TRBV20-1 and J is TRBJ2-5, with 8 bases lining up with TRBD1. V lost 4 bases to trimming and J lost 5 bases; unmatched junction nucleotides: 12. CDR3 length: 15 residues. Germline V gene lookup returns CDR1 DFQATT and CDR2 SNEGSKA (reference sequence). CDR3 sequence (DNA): TGCAGTGCTATCCCCCGACAGGGGCTAGTGGAGACCCAGTACTTC. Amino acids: CSAIPRQGLVETQYF.

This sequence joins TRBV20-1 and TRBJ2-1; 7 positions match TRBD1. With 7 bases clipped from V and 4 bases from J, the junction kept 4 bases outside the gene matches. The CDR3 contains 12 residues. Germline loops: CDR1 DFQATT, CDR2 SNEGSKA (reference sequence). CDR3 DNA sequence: TGCAGTGGGCAGGACAGGTACAATGAGCAGTTCTTC. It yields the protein CSGQDRYNEQFF.

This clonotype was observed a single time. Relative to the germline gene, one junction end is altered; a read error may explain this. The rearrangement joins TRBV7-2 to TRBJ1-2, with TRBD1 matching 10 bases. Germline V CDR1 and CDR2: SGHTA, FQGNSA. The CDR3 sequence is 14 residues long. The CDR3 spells CASSPDRGGYGDTF. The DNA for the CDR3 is TGTGCCAGCAGCCCGGACAGGGGGGGGTATGGCGACACCTTC.

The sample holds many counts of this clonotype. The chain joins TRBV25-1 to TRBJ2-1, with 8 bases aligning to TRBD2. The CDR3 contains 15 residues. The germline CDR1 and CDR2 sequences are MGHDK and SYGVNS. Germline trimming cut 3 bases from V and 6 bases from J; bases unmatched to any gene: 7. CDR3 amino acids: CASSEALAEVNEQFF. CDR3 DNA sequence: TGTGCCAGCAGTGAGGCACTAGCGGAGGTCAATGAGCAGTTCTTC.

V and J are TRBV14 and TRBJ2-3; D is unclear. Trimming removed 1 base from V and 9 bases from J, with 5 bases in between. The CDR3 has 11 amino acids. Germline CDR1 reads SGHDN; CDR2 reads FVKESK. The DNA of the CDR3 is TGTGCCAGCAGCCAAGGTCCCACGCAGTATTTT. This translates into CASSQGPTQYF.

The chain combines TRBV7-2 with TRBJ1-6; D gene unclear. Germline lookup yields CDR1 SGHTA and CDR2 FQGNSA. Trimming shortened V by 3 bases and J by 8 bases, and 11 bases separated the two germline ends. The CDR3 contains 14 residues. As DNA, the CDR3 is TGTGCCAGCAGCTTTACGCAAAATTATTCACCCCTCCACTTT. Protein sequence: CASSFTQNYSPLHF.

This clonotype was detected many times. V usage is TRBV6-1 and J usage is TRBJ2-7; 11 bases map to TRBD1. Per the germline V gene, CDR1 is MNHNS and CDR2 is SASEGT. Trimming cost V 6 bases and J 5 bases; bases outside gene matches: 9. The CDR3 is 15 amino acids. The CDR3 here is CASSKDRGLFNEQYF. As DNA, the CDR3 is TGTGCCAGCAGCAAGGACAGGGGGCTATTCAACGAGCAGTACTTC.

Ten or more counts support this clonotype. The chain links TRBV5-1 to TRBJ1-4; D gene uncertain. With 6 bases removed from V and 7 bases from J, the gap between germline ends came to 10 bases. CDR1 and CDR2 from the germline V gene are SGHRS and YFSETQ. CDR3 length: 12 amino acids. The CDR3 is CASKAEPEKLFF. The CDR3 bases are TGCGCCAGCAAGGCAGAGCCTGAAAAACTGTTTTTT.

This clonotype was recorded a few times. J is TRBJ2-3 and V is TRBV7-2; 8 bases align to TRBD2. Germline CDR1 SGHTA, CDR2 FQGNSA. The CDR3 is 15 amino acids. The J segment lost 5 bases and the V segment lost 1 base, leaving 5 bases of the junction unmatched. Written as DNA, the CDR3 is TGTGCCAGCAGCTTAGAGGGCGGGGGGATAGATACGCAGTATTTT. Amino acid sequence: CASSLEGGGIDTQYF.

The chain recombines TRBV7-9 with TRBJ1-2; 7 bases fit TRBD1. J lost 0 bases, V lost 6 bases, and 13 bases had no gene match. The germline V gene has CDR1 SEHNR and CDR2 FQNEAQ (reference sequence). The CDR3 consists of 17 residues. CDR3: CASRLSQGPEANYGYTF. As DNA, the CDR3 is TGTGCCAGCAGGTTATCACAGGGGCCGGAAGCTAACTATGGCTACACCTTC.